A single sample is the source of the 25 T cell receptor beta chains below, sequenced in a study of blood T cell repertoires in COVID-19. Only in-frame clones appear in the TCRdb table, and some are missing; sequencing was by immunoSEQ multiplex PCR. The sample yields about 240,000 clones, approximately 86% seen once. Sequencing was done on a sample of PBMCs or T cells enriched from blood (not recorded which). The source of these receptors is a woman between 40 and 50 years old with acute COVID-19.

This clone turned up a few times. This chain uses TRBV27 with TRBJ2-1; 8 nucleotides match TRBD2. V gave up 5 bases and J gave up 8 bases; unmatched junction bases: 20. The CDR3 loop spans 18 amino acids. CDR1 and CDR2 (germline): MNHEY, SMNVEV (reference sequence). CDR3 DNA sequence: TGTGCCAGCAGTGCCTATTTACCGGGACTAGGAAAGGGGGATGAGCAGTTCTTC. Protein sequence: CASSAYLPGLGKGDEQFF.

The chain employs TRBV28 and TRBJ2-5; 12 bases align to TRBD2. J lost 5 bases, V lost 4 bases, and 5 bases had no gene match. The germline CDR1 and CDR2 sequences are MDHEN and SYDVKM. The CDR3 length is 15 residues. The CDR3, as DNA: TGTGCCAGCAGTTCACTAGCGGGGGGATTGGAGACCCAGTACTTC. Its translation is CASSSLAGGLETQYF.

The V and J genes are TRBV21-1 and TRBJ1-2; the table calls TRBD1, which could not be checked here. TRBV21-1 is designated a pseudogene. CDR3 length: 17 amino acids. CDR3 nucleotide sequence: TGTGCCAGCAGCAAACCAGAGACCGGGACAACGAACTATGGCTACACCTTC. Its protein is CASSKPETGTTNYGYTF.

V is TRBV20-1 and J is TRBJ1-6; D might be TRBD1 (6 bases). From germline, CDR1 is DFQATT and CDR2 SNEGSKA (reference sequence). The ends were cut back, 3 bases at V and 7 bases at J, with 19 bases in the middle. The CDR3 covers 16 residues. The CDR3 DNA follows: TGCAGTGCTAGTTTTGTGGGCGGGGGCTCGAATTCACCCCTCCACTTT. Its translation: CSASFVGGGSNSPLHF.

The chain has TRBV7-8 and TRBJ2-1, with 7 bases fitting TRBD1. Germline CDR1 SGHVS, CDR2 FQNEAQ. This CDR3 contains 16 residues. Trimming cost V 1 base and J 7 bases; bases outside gene matches: 10. Here the CDR3 reads CASSLGRQGVRNEQFF. Here the CDR3 DNA reads TGTGCCAGCAGCTTAGGCCGGCAGGGGGTAAGGAATGAGCAGTTCTTC. Drawing the rest from reference TRBV7-8 and TRBJ2-1, the complete variable domain is GAGVSQSPRYKVAKRGQDVALRCDPISGHVSLFWYQQALGQGPEFLTYFQNEAQLDKSGLPSDRFFAERPEGSVSTLKIQRTQQEDSAVYLCASSLGRQGVRNEQFFGPGTRLTVL.

This rearrangement joins TRBV18 to TRBJ1-1; unclear D gene. The V end lost 4 bases, the J end lost 2 bases, and 14 bases lay between the germline ends. CDR1 and CDR2 (germline): KGHSH, LQKENI. The CDR3 totals 15 residues. In DNA, the CDR3 is TGTGCCAGCTCACGACCCACCGGGGAAAACACTGAAGCTTTCTTT. Its translation is CASSRPTGENTEAFF.

The chain combines TRBV7-2 with TRBJ1-2; D not resolved. The CDR3 length is 16 residues. V lost 5 bases and J lost 4, with 20 bases in between. From germline, CDR1 is SGHTA and CDR2 FQGNSA. CDR3: CASSADVGQIPYGYTF. CDR3 DNA sequence: TGTGCCAGCAGCGCAGATGTGGGCCAGATTCCCTATGGCTACACCTTC.

The chain employs TRBV19 and TRBJ1-4, with 8 nucleotides matching TRBD1. Germline V CDR1 and CDR2: LNHDA, SQIVND (reference sequence). After removal of 5 bases from V and 3 bases from J, the junction contained 5 bases not matched to a gene. CDR3 size: 15 residues. The CDR3 reads CASSSRQGSNEKLFF. The CDR3 DNA reads as TGTGCCAGTAGTTCACGACAGGGGTCTAATGAAAAACTGTTTTTT.

The gene calls are TRBV7-9 and TRBJ2-1, with D uncertain. Germline V gene sequence: CDR1 SEHNR, CDR2 FQNEAQ (reference sequence). Between the trimmed V and J ends, which lost 5 bases and 0 bases, there was a span of 14 bases. This CDR3 comprises 16 residues. In nucleotides, the CDR3 is TGTGCCAGCAGCCCCTATGGAGAGAACTCCTACAATGAGCAGTTCTTC. This gives the protein CASSPYGENSYNEQFF.

This clone was observed a single time. The V and J genes are TRBV13 and TRBJ2-6; 7 nucleotides agree with TRBD1. Germline CDR1 reads PRHDT; CDR2 reads FYEKMQ (reference sequence). Losses at the gene ends were 0 bases for V and 2 bases for J; bases not matched to a gene: 4. This CDR3 comprises 17 residues. The CDR3 protein is CASSLGPTGAGANVLTF. In DNA, the CDR3 is TGTGCCAGCAGCTTAGGGCCTACAGGGGCTGGGGCCAACGTCCTGACTTTC.

J is TRBJ2-1 and V is TRBV12-5; 10 bases are shared with TRBD2. Germline V gene sequence: CDR1 LGHNT, CDR2 FRNRAP. The CDR3 totals 16 residues. V shed 4 bases, J shed 6 bases, and the junction held 9 bases outside the gene matches. The CDR3 spells CASGSIPGTSVNEQFF. The CDR3 DNA is TGTGCTAGTGGTTCGATTCCCGGGACTAGCGTCAATGAGCAGTTCTTC.

The chain carries TRBV25-1 and TRBJ2-7; maybe TRBD1 (5 bases). V lost 8 bases and J lost 2, with 16 bases in between. Per germline, CDR1 MGHDK and CDR2 SYGVNS. CDR3 length equals 14 residues. The CDR3 sequence: CASLGRGGPYEQYF. CDR3 coding DNA: TGTGCCAGCCTCGGTAGGGGTGGACCCTACGAGCAGTACTTC.

V is TRBV6-1 and J is TRBJ2-3; D unresolved. This CDR3 comprises 14 residues. Germline V gene lookup returns CDR1 MNHNS and CDR2 SASEGT. V lost 2 bases to trimming and J lost 0 bases, with 6 bases between them. CDR3 in amino acids: CASSETQSTDTQYF. The CDR3, as DNA: TGTGCCAGCAGTGAAACCCAGAGCACAGATACGCAGTATTTT.

This rearrangement joins TRBV18 to TRBJ2-2, with D possibly matching TRBD1 (6 bases). The germline gives CDR1 KGHSH, CDR2 LQKENI. This CDR3 is 14 amino acids long. The germline V and J ends were trimmed by 5 bases and 4 bases, with 11 bases remaining between them. CDR3 amino acids: CASSADSPTGELFF. The CDR3 coding sequence is TGTGCCAGCTCAGCGGACAGCCCCACCGGGGAGCTGTTTTTT.

This clone appeared a few times. The chain employs TRBV7-2 and TRBJ1-5, with 10 bases that match TRBD1. Germline loops: CDR1 SGHTA, CDR2 FQGNSA. Trimming removed 5 bases from V and 7 bases from J; junction bases left unmatched: 8. The CDR3 totals 15 residues. The CDR3 bases are TGTGCCAGCAGCACCAAGGGACAGGGGAGCCAGCCCCAGCATTTT. Amino acids: CASSTKGQGSQPQHF.

The CDR3 DNA reads as TGTGCCAGCAGCCGAAATAGGGGGACAGGGGATTCACCCCTCCACTTT. Its protein is CASSRNRGTGDSPLHF. The rearrangement joins TRBV3-1 (or the pseudogene TRBV3-2) to TRBJ1-6, with 10 bases identical to TRBD1. Trimming at V came to 4 bases and at J to 8 bases, leaving 8 bases not matched to a gene. Germline V gene sequence: CDR1 LGHDT, CDR2 YNNKEL (reference sequence). CDR3 length: 16 amino acids.

This clone has only one observation. This chain links TRBV5-5 with TRBJ2-7; weak D call: TRBD2 (5 bases). The germline V and J ends were trimmed by 2 bases and 4 bases, with 13 bases remaining between them. Looked up from germline, CDR1 is SGHKS and CDR2 is YYEKEE (reference sequence). CDR3 length: 14 residues. The CDR3, as DNA: TGTGCCAGCAGCTTTGACAAGGACTGGTACGAGCAGTACTTC. It encodes CASSFDKDWYEQYF.

The V and J genes are TRBV9 and TRBJ2-1; weak D call: TRBD1 (6 bases). Germline values: CDR1 SGDLS, CDR2 YYNGEE. V lost 3 bases and J lost 7, with 14 bases in between. The length of the CDR3 is 14 residues. In nucleotides, the CDR3 is TGTGCCAGCAGCGAAACAGGGTTATGGAATGAGCAGTTCTTC. Amino acids: CASSETGLWNEQFF.

This clone was seen just once. This rearrangement joins TRBV5-4 to TRBJ2-2, with 10 bases identical to TRBD2. Trimming took 4 bases from V and 5 from J; bases not matched to a gene: 8. This CDR3 is 16 amino acids long. The V gene's germline CDR1 is SGHNT and CDR2 YYREEE (reference sequence). CDR3 coding DNA: TGTGCCAGCAGCGCCCCGACTAGCGGGCTTACCGGGGAGCTGTTTTTT. It specifies CASSAPTSGLTGELFF.

The chain couples TRBV11-3 to TRBJ2-7; TRBD1 matches at 10 bases. V gave up 5 bases and J gave up 5 bases; unmatched junction bases: 9. This CDR3 is 15 amino acids long. From germline, CDR1 is SGHNT and CDR2 YENEEA. The CDR3 DNA reads as TGTGCCAGCAGCGCAGATCGGGACAGGGGCAACGAGCAGTACTTC. Translation gives CASSADRDRGNEQYF.

The chain uses TRBV5-1 and TRBJ2-3, with 15 bases matching TRBD2. This CDR3 has 17 residues. V lost 2 bases, J lost 4 bases, and 5 bases stayed unmatched. Per germline, CDR1 SGHRS and CDR2 YFSETQ. The CDR3 spells CASSFGLAGGQADTQYF. In nucleotides, the CDR3 is TGCGCCAGCAGCTTCGGACTAGCGGGAGGGCAAGCAGATACGCAGTATTTT.

To note about this clone: The same CDR3 also results from other DNA sequences found in this sample. The rearrangement joins TRBV24-1 to TRBJ2-2, with 8 bases that match TRBD1. With 8 bases clipped from V and 3 bases from J, the junction kept 4 bases outside the gene matches. This CDR3 comprises 14 residues. Germline lookup yields CDR1 KGHDR and CDR2 SFDVKD. The CDR3: CATTGQGDTGELFF. The CDR3 coding sequence is TGTGCCACCACCGGACAGGGCGACACCGGGGAGCTGTTTTTT.

The chain employs TRBV4-1 and TRBJ2-3, with a possible D match to TRBD2 (5 bases). V gave up 0 bases and J gave up 4 bases, with 14 bases separating them. The germline V gene encodes CDR1 MGHRA and CDR2 YSYEKL. The CDR3 has 16 residues. The CDR3 is CASSQDYGLRADTQYF. The CDR3 region has the DNA TGCGCCAGCAGCCAAGATTACGGACTTCGAGCAGATACGCAGTATTTT.

J is TRBJ1-1 and V is TRBV27; tentatively, D is TRBD1 (5 bases). CDR1 is MNHEY and CDR2 is SMNVEV in the germline V gene (reference sequence). The V gene lost 6 bases and the J gene lost 6 bases, with 14 bases spanning the gap. The CDR3 extends over 13 amino acids. CDR3 bases: TGTGCCAGCAGGTGGGGCAATGACGCTGAAGCTTTCTTT. This gives the protein CASRWGNDAEAFF.

This clone was counted once. This sequence joins TRBV6-5 and TRBJ1-2, with D perhaps matching TRBD1 (6 bases). Trimming removed 0 bases at V and 4 bases at J, with 9 bases between. The CDR3 consists of 14 residues. Looked up from germline, CDR1 is MNHEY and CDR2 is SVGAGI. CDR3 sequence reads: CASSYSDRVYGYTF. The CDR3 DNA sequence: TGTGCCAGCAGTTACTCGGACAGAGTCTATGGCTACACCTTC.